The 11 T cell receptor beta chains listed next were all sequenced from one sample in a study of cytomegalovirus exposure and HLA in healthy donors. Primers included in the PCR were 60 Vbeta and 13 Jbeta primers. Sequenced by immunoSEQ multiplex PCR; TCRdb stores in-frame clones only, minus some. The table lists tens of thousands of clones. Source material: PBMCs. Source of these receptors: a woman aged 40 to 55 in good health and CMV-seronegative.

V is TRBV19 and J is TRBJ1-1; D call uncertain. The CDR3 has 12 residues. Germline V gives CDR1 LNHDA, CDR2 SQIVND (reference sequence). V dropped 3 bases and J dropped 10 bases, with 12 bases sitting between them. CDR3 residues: CASSIEGSGAFF. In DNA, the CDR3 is TGTGCCAGTAGTATCGAGGGTAGCGGAGCTTTCTTT.

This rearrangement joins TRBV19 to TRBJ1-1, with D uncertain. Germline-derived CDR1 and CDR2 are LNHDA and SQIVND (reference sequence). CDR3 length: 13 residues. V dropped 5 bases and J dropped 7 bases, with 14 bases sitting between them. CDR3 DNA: TGTGCCAGTAGTGGTACAGCCCAAAGTGAAGCTTTCTTT. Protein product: CASSGTAQSEAFF.

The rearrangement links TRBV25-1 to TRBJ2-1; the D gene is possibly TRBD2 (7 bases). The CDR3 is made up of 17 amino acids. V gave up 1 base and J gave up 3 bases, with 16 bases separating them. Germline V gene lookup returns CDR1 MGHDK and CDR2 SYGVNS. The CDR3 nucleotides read TGTGCCAGCAGTGAATCTAAAGGGGGGGACTTCTACAATGAGCAGTTCTTC. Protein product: CASSESKGGDFYNEQFF.

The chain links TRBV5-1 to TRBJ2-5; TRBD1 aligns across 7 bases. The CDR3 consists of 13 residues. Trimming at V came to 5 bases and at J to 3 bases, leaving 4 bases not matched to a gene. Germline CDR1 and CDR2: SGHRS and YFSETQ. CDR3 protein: CASSLTGKETQYF. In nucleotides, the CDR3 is TGCGCCAGCAGTTTGACAGGGAAAGAGACCCAGTACTTC.

CDR3 sequence reads: CASSLSRRGDTEAFF. CDR3 in DNA: TGCGCCAGCAGCTTGTCCCGCAGGGGGGACACTGAAGCTTTCTTT. V gene TRBV5-1 combines with J gene TRBJ1-1; the match to TRBD1 covers 7 bases. V shed 1 base, J shed 3 bases, and the junction held 6 bases outside the gene matches. The CDR3 is 15 amino acids. Per the germline V gene, CDR1 is SGHRS and CDR2 is YFSETQ.

As DNA, the CDR3 is TGTGCCAGCAGCCAACGTGCCGGGGAAAGGGACACTGAAGCTTTCTTT. Its translation is CASSQRAGERDTEAFF. The rearrangement uses TRBV11-2 and TRBJ1-1; no clear D gene. The V gene's germline CDR1 is SGHAT and CDR2 FQNNGV. The CDR3 is 16 amino acids. With 5 bases removed from V and 3 bases from J, the gap between germline ends came to 19 bases.

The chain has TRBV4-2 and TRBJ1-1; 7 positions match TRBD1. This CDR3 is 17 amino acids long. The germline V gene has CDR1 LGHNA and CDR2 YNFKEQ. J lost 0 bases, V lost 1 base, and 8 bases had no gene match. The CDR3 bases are TGTGCCAGCAGCCAAGCTTTCGGGACAGATATGAACACTGAAGCTTTCTTT. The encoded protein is CASSQAFGTDMNTEAFF.

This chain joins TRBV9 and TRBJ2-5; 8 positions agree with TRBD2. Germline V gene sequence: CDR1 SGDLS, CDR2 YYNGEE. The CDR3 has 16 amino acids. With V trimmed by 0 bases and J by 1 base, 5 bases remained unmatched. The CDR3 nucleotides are TGTGCCAGCAGCGTAGGGCCTAGCGGGCCCCAAGAGACCCAGTACTTC. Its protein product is CASSVGPSGPQETQYF.

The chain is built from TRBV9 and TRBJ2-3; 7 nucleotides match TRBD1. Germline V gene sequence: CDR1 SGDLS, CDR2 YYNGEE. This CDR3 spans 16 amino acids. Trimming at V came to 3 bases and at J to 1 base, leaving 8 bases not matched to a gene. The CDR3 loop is CASSARQGLGTDTQYF. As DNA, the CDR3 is TGTGCCAGCAGCGCCCGACAGGGTTTGGGCACAGATACGCAGTATTTT.

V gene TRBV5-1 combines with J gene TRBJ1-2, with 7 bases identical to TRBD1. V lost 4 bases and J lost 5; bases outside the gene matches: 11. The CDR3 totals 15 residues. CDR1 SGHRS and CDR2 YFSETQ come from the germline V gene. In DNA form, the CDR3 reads TGCGCCAGCAGCCACGAGGGGGCCACCGATTATGGCTACACCTTC. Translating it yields CASSHEGATDYGYTF.

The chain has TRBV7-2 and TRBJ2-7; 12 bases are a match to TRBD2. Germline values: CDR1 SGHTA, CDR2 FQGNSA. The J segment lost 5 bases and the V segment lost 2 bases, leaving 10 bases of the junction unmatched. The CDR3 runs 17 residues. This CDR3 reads CASSLPGTSGSPHEQYF. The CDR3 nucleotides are TGTGCCAGCAGCTTACCGGGGACTAGCGGGTCACCCCACGAGCAGTACTTC.